The T cell receptor (beta chain) described here comes from a study of T cells in women clearing cervical HPV infection. In the study overall: Case blood was drawn when the lesion was first found; control blood after infection became undetectable. Study results and caveats: TRBV6-7 abundance was lower in cases than controls (approximately 0.11% versus 0.16%).

Some clones are missing from TCRdb's copy, which holds only in-frame ones; the method was immunoSEQ multiplex PCR. The sample has roughly 31,000 clones. As concerns this clone: Its cognate antigen is unknown. The read ends 3 residues shy of where the CDR3 ends; the end is completed using the germline J gene.

V gave up 5 bases and J gave up 2 bases, with 12 bases separating them. The CDR3 runs 14 residues. This receptor was taken from a woman aged 18 to 69 with a cervical HPV16 infection that either progressed to CIN3+ or cleared (not recorded which). Sequenced input: blood buffy coat. V usage is TRBV12-3 or TRBV12-4 and J usage is TRBJ1-2, with D possibly being TRBD1 (5 bases). The CDR3 reads CASSVAGRNYGYTF. CDR3 DNA (partial): TGTGCCAGCAGTGTGGCAGGGAGGAACTATGGC.